The entry below describes one T cell receptor (beta chain). The antigen is not known. Trimming pared 6 bases from V and 0 bases from J, leaving 9 bases between. This CDR3 has 14 amino acids. In germline, CDR1 is KGHSH, CDR2 LQKENI. Data came from immunoSEQ multiplex PCR; TCRdb stores just in-frame clones and leaves some out. The sample records around 180,000 clones, approximately 86% being singletons. This entry comes from a study of T cell responses to AZD1222 COVID-19 vaccine. Study-wide findings and caveats: Donors were mostly white British, more females; clonal diversity possibly underestimated. Spike-specific TCR breadth and depth were elevated following two AZD1222 doses. Repertoires were sampled only after the peak T cell response.

The input for sequencing was peripheral blood, taken on day 0 of AZD1222 vaccination. This receptor was identified in an adult in good health. The chain links TRBV18 to TRBJ1-3, with a possible D match to TRBD1 (6 bases). In nucleotides, the CDR3 is TGTGCCAGCTCTCTACAGGGCTCTGGAAACACCATATATTTT. This gives the protein CASSLQGSGNTIYF.